The 21 T cell receptor beta chains below all came from one sample that was sequenced in a study of cytomegalovirus exposure and HLA in healthy donors. The PCR had 60 Vbeta and 13 Jbeta primers. The table came from immunoSEQ multiplex PCR; TCRdb's copy has only in-frame clones and leaves some out. Of under 110,000 clones in the sample, just over 70% were seen once. The sequenced sample consisted of PBMCs. The origin of the receptors is a boy between 5 and 17 years old in good health and CMV-seronegative.

V and J are TRBV29-1 and TRBJ1-1; D unclear. The CDR3 covers 14 residues. V was shortened by 6 bases and J by 0 bases, with 14 bases between the two germline ends. From germline, CDR1 is SQVTM and CDR2 ANQGSEA. The CDR3 protein is CSVVPRLVNTEAFF. The CDR3, as DNA: TGCAGCGTGGTTCCCCGGTTGGTGAACACTGAAGCTTTCTTT.

J is TRBJ2-1 and V is TRBV29-1; D perhaps matches TRBD1 (6 bases). Per germline, CDR1 SQVTM and CDR2 ANQGSEA. V dropped 4 bases and J dropped 5 bases, with 15 bases sitting between them. The CDR3 covers 14 residues. Written as DNA, the CDR3 is TGCAGCGTTGGCGCGAGACAGGCTAACAATGAGCAGTTCTTC. It is translated as CSVGARQANNEQFF.

Details on this clone: Germline and junction disagree at one end, which may indicate a read error. V gene TRBV30 combines with J gene TRBJ1-4; the match to TRBD1 covers 7 bases. Germline CDR1 and CDR2: GTSNPN and SVGIG (reference sequence). The CDR3 length is 16 residues. CDR3 in DNA: TGTGCCTCGAGTGTGGGGGACAGCCTGAGTAATGAAAAACTGTTTTTT. Translating gives CASSVGDSLSNEKLFF.

The chain has TRBV30 and TRBJ1-1, with 8 nucleotides matching TRBD1. J gave up 8 bases and V 2 bases, and 7 bases lay outside the gene matches. The CDR3 spans 13 residues. CDR1 is GTSNPN and CDR2 is SVGIG in the germline V gene (reference sequence). The CDR3 coding sequence is TGTGCCTGGAGTACGACAGGGGTCGGGGAAGCTTTCTTT. Residues: CAWSTTGVGEAFF.

This chain joins TRBV5-6 and TRBJ1-5; no definite D call. CDR3 length: 14 amino acids. The V and J ends lost 0 bases and 4 bases respectively, with 8 bases between them. Per germline, CDR1 SGHDT and CDR2 YYEEEE. CDR3: CASSLGSGNQPQHF. In DNA, the CDR3 is TGTGCCAGCAGCTTGGGCTCGGGAAATCAGCCCCAGCATTTT.

The sample holds many counts of this clone. Other DNA sequences in this specimen translate into the identical CDR3. This rearrangement joins TRBV6-4 to TRBJ2-1; 10 positions agree with TRBD2. Trimming at V came to 4 bases and at J to 0 bases, leaving 0 bases not matched to a gene. In germline, CDR1 is MRHNA, CDR2 SNTAGT. The CDR3 is 15 residues long. CDR3 protein: CASSGTSGSYNEQFF. As DNA, the CDR3 is TGTGCCAGCAGTGGGACTAGCGGCTCCTACAATGAGCAGTTCTTC.

Here the CDR3 DNA reads TGTGCCAGCAGTGGGTTTGACAGGGCGTACTCCTACGAGCAGTACTTC. Its protein product is CASSGFDRAYSYEQYF. The gene calls are TRBV6-1 and TRBJ2-7; 7 bases are shared with TRBD1. Looked up from germline, CDR1 is MNHNS and CDR2 is SASEGT. This CDR3 contains 16 residues. The V gene end was trimmed by 4 bases and the J gene end by 0 bases; junction bases not matched to a gene: 9.

This clone was found once. The chain couples TRBV7-8 to TRBJ2-2; TRBD2 agrees at 14 bases. Germline loops: CDR1 SGHVS, CDR2 FQNEAQ. The length of the CDR3 is 17 residues. Trimming took 5 bases from V and 5 from J; bases not matched to a gene: 7. The CDR3 protein is CASSPGLAGGGTGELFF. Written as DNA, the CDR3 is TGTGCCAGCAGCCCCGGACTAGCGGGAGGTGGTACCGGGGAGCTGTTTTTT.

V usage is TRBV9 and J usage is TRBJ1-2; 9 nucleotides agree with TRBD1. There are 16 residues in the CDR3. Germline CDR1 is SGDLS and CDR2 is YYNGEE. Losses at the gene ends were 3 bases for V and 2 bases for J; bases not matched to a gene: 8. The CDR3 DNA follows: TGTGCCAGCAGCGCTACCGGGACAGGGAAAAACTATGGCTACACCTTC. Translating gives CASSATGTGKNYGYTF.

This chain links TRBV19 with TRBJ1-5; D unclear. V was shortened by 1 base and J by 0 bases, with 10 bases between the two germline ends. CDR3 length: 16 residues. The germline V gene has CDR1 LNHDA and CDR2 SQIVND (reference sequence). For the CDR3, the DNA is TGTGCCAGTAGTATAGCAACAGCTTATAGCAATCAGCCCCAGCATTTT. Its protein is CASSIATAYSNQPQHF.

The genes are TRBV4-1 and TRBJ2-7; D is perhaps TRBD2 (6 bases). Trimming took off 6 bases at V and 7 bases at J, with 19 bases between the two ends. The CDR3 is 14 residues long. From germline, CDR1 is MGHRA and CDR2 YSYEKL. The CDR3 loop is CASSDNIGGWEQYF. Here the CDR3 DNA reads TGCGCCAGCAGTGACAATATCGGGGGATGGGAGCAGTACTTC.

V usage is TRBV5-4 and J usage is TRBJ2-5; 8 bases map to TRBD2. From germline, CDR1 is SGHNT and CDR2 YYREEE (reference sequence). The CDR3 extends over 14 amino acids. V lost 1 base to trimming and J lost 5 bases; unmatched junction nucleotides: 4. CDR3 protein: CASSLRGGLETQYF. DNA for the CDR3: TGTGCCAGCAGCTTGCGGGGGGGCCTGGAGACCCAGTACTTC.

The chain recombines TRBV5-6 with TRBJ2-7, with D tentatively TRBD1 (5 bases). The CDR3 extends over 15 amino acids. V lost 0 bases to trimming and J lost 5 bases, with 15 bases between them. The germline CDR1 and CDR2 sequences are SGHDT and YYEEEE. CDR3: CASSLGGQVGDEQYF. The CDR3 DNA sequence: TGTGCCAGCAGCTTGGGAGGCCAGGTAGGGGACGAGCAGTACTTC.

The chain combines TRBV30 with TRBJ1-1; D ambiguous. Germline lookup yields CDR1 GTSNPN and CDR2 SVGIG (reference sequence). Trimming removed 7 bases from V and 3 bases from J, with 9 bases in between. This CDR3 region has 11 residues. The CDR3 DNA sequence: TGTGCCTTGGAGAGGTACACTGAAGCTTTCTTT. It translates to CALERYTEAFF.

The V and J genes are TRBV2 and TRBJ1-1; 12 bases agree with TRBD1. Germline V CDR1 and CDR2: SNHLY, FYNNEI. V dropped 3 bases and J dropped 4; count of bases not matched to a gene: 9. The CDR3 has 17 amino acids. CDR3 sequence: CASSDLGQGAGVTEAFF. CDR3 nucleotides: TGTGCCAGCAGTGATTTGGGACAGGGGGCGGGGGTCACTGAAGCTTTCTTT.

The J gene is TRBJ1-2, the V gene TRBV28; the D gene is possibly TRBD1 (6 bases). The length of the CDR3 is 13 residues. Germline V gives CDR1 MDHEN, CDR2 SYDVKM. V lost 3 bases and J 2 bases, leaving 7 bases between the germline ends. The CDR3 DNA is TGTGCCAGCAGTTTCCAGGGGAACTATGGCTACACCTTC. Residues: CASSFQGNYGYTF.

V usage is TRBV11-3 and J usage is TRBJ2-1, with D perhaps TRBD2 (6 bases). The CDR3 is 15 amino acids. V was cut by 1 base and J by 5 bases, with 12 bases left in between. Germline V gives CDR1 SGHNT, CDR2 YENEEA. CDR3 protein: CASSLVVSGHNEQFF. CDR3 nucleotide sequence: TGTGCCAGCAGCTTAGTGGTTAGCGGCCACAATGAGCAGTTCTTC.

This clone has more than one count but fewer than ten. This chain connects TRBV29-1 to TRBJ2-5, with 8 bases that match TRBD1. Germline V gene data show CDR1 as SQVTM and CDR2 as ANQGSEA. With V trimmed by 7 bases and J by 5 bases, 9 bases remained unmatched. This CDR3 comprises 13 residues. The CDR3 DNA sequence: TGCAGCGCTCGAGCAGGGGGCTCGGAGACCCAGTACTTC. Its protein is CSARAGGSETQYF.

The chain is built from TRBV4-1 and TRBJ2-3, with 8 bases fitting TRBD1. With V trimmed by 3 bases and J by 4 bases, 6 bases remained unmatched. Germline V lookup: CDR1 MGHRA, CDR2 YSYEKL. This CDR3 comprises 15 residues. CDR3 coding DNA: TGCGCCAGCAGCCACTGGACAGGGCCAGCAGATACGCAGTATTTT. Protein: CASSHWTGPADTQYF.

The chain recombines TRBV4-3 with TRBJ1-1; a weak D match, TRBD1 (6 bases). This CDR3 is built from 16 residues. Germline lookup yields CDR1 LGHNA and CDR2 YSLEER. Trimming left V 2 bases short and J 1 base short, with 14 bases between. The CDR3 loop reads CASSQISGTPNTEAFF. The DNA for the CDR3 is TGCGCCAGCAGCCAAATCTCCGGGACACCGAACACTGAAGCTTTCTTT.

The V and J genes are TRBV6-6 and TRBJ2-2, with a weak D call TRBD2 (5 bases). Trimming shortened V by 6 bases and J by 5 bases, and 16 bases separated the two germline ends. CDR3 size: 15 residues. Germline V CDR1 and CDR2: MNHNY, SVGAGI (reference sequence). For the CDR3, the DNA is TGTGCCAGCAGCAGTAGGAGGATAATAACCGGGGAGCTGTTTTTT. This translates into CASSSRRIITGELFF.